This T cell receptor (beta chain) was captured in a study of T cells in tuberculosis (dated by TCRdb to the late 2010s). Looking at the study overall: To characterize T cells specific for the mycobacterial lipid antigen glucose monomycolate (GMM), the study used CD1B tetramers together with high-throughput TCR immunosequencing. IGRA-negative adolescents, IGRA-positive adolescents with latent tuberculosis and adults with active tuberculosis, ten per group, were compared in a South African clinical cohort. PBMC from active tuberculosis patients were archived either before standard anti-tuberculosis treatment began or within 7 days of the start of that treatment.

Comments on this clone: No cognate antigen has been identified for it. No base quality information exists; no much larger clone differs at one position.

The junction shows trimming of 0 bases on V and 8 bases on J, plus 7 bases between the germline ends. The CDR3 spans 12 residues, from the cysteine through the phenylalanine. The DNA shown is the 36-base CDR3, in frame from base 1. CDR1 and CDR2 are read off the germline V gene as SGHAT and FQNNGV. The immunoSEQ multiplex PCR assay was used to generate TCR libraries, with TCR-beta and/or TCR-alpha/delta assays applied to each sample. The amplified TCR libraries were sequenced using the Illumina high-throughput platform. The authors processed their data as follows. Clustering and dimensionality reduction relied on pairwise TCRdist distances among GMM-specific receptors from T cells that were either sorted ex vivo or expanded in vitro. The score assigned to each clinical repertoire was mean NN-distance, meaning the average TCRdist to the nearest 10% of tetramer-positive reference sequences. GEM TCR motif frequency was computed as the fraction of unique TCRs matching known GEM sequences by V/J usage and CDR3 length. Linear discriminant analysis with leave-one-out cross-validation, implemented in scikit-learn, was used to classify active tuberculosis. Sourced from immuneACCESS, this table was stored by TCRdb with only in-frame sequences that have V and J called. A share of the clones is absent; for the studies checked, an unresolved V gene accounts for under half, and the remainder has no known explanation. That table is the source of V, J and clone size, and D and trimming were worked out from the DNA. In this sample the table shows about 40,000 clones, around 94% of which occur a single time. The biggest ten clones account for around 4.7% of the sample.

The time point label corresponds to: new active TB diagnosis, blood taken before or within 7 days of starting treatment. Active tuberculosis patients were HIV-seronegative South African adults aged 18 years or older with a new diagnosis. Confirmation of active tuberculosis was obtained by positive sputum smear microscopy and/or positive M. tuberculosis culture. Immunosequencing of unsorted cryopreserved PBMC covered, on average, around 96,000 T cells per clinical donor. Results the study describes overall, beyond this receptor: Clinical samples were selected based on the availability of cryopreserved specimens, with adults included as active tuberculosis cases and adolescents included as controls. Using GEM motif frequencies, a classifier achieved approximately 72% accuracy, whereas a classifier built on the diverse GMM-specific repertoire got to 87% accuracy (AUROC around 0.87). Active tuberculosis TCR-alpha repertoires showed smaller mean NN-distances to GMM-specific TCRs than IGRA-negative controls, suggesting clonal expansion of these TCRs. The smaller NN-distances in active tuberculosis patients were driven in part by shorter CDR3-alpha lengths, while the difference seen for TCR-beta was not statistically significant.

In this chain, TRBV11-2 is recombined with TRBJ1-2; no D gene is confidently identified. The sequence was collected from an adult with tuberculosis. Sequences were derived from PBMCs, sampled at tuberculosis diagnosis. The sequence in DNA is TGTGCCAGCAGCTTAGACCAGGTAGGCTACACCTTC. This sequence encodes CASSLDQVGYTF.